This TCR beta chain emerged from a study of T cells in Graves' hyperthyroidism and ophthalmopathy. Broader study findings: Among thyroid clonotypes expanded above 0.001, most also appeared in blood.

The source material, RNA transcripts, was used to amplify TCR beta CDR3 regions. A first-round RT-PCR of the TCR CDR3 used the HTBI primer set. TCRdb used MiXCR to reprocess the multiplex PCR reads, holding one entry per CDR3 protein. Among 250,000 or so distinct CDR3 sequences listed, over 12% were seen once. Germline V lookup: CDR1 SGHTA, CDR2 FQGNSA. V was clipped by 2 bases and J by 7 bases, with 12 bases between them. CDR3 length: 14 amino acids. Uncontrolled infection, other autoimmune disease, pregnancy or lactation led to exclusion. Based on clinical symptoms, serum thyroxine and TRAb, thyroid ultrasound and orbital computed tomography, diagnoses were reached. This clonotype was observed a handful of times. Its antigen is still unknown.

The clonotype was recovered from a woman aged 45-65 years with Graves' hyperthyroidism that later progressed to Graves' ophthalmopathy. The V call is TRBV7-2, the J call TRBJ1-5, with D unresolved. The specimen was blood. The CDR3 region has the DNA TGTGCCAGCAGCTTAATAGGCCTCCGCCAGCCCCAGCATTTT. Residues: CASSLIGLRQPQHF.